The next 15 T cell receptor beta chains were all read from a single sample in a study of radiation and T cells in renal cell carcinoma. Libraries were prepared by immunoSEQ multiplex PCR; TCRdb keeps only in-frame clonotypes and omits some of them. Among roughly 170,000 clones listed, about 88% were seen once. Noted time point: blood 4 weeks post-SBRT, at nephrectomy. Described treatment: 15 Gy SBRT to primary tumor, nephrectomy 4 weeks later. Specimen: blood, collected from a patient whose treatment included radiotherapy and nephrectomy. The origin of the receptors is a woman in her 50s with renal cell carcinoma.

The chain is built from TRBV18 and TRBJ1-2; the match to TRBD1 covers 7 bases. CDR1 is KGHSH and CDR2 is LQKENI in the germline V gene. CDR3 length: 14 residues. V was clipped by 8 bases and J by 0 bases; unmatched bases: 6. The CDR3: CASTDRVANYGYTF. The CDR3 DNA follows: TGTGCCAGCACCGACAGGGTAGCTAACTATGGCTACACCTTC.

V and J are TRBV18 and TRBJ1-1; D remains ambiguous. V lost 4 bases, J lost 1 base, and 7 bases lay in between. The CDR3 has 13 residues. Germline values: CDR1 KGHSH, CDR2 LQKENI. The DNA of the CDR3 is TGTGCCAGCTCACGAGCTCAGAACACTGAAGCTTTCTTT. Protein product: CASSRAQNTEAFF.

This chain links TRBV19 with TRBJ1-1; no firm D call. Germline CDR1 reads LNHDA; CDR2 reads SQIVND (reference sequence). The CDR3 has 14 residues. The germline V and J ends were trimmed by 3 bases and 2 bases, with 10 bases remaining between them. CDR3 in amino acids: CASSILSRNTEAFF. Here the CDR3 DNA reads TGTGCCAGTAGTATTTTAAGCAGAAACACTGAAGCTTTCTTT.

The V and J genes are TRBV5-1 and TRBJ2-5; 7 bases fit TRBD2. Germline-derived CDR1 and CDR2 are SGHRS and YFSETQ. CDR3 length equals 15 residues. V was pared by 3 bases and J by 7 bases, with 12 bases of the junction left unmatched. The CDR3 nucleotides read TGCGCCAGCAGCTGGAGCCAGGCAGGCGGGGGGACCCAGTACTTC. This sequence encodes CASSWSQAGGGTQYF.

The chain links TRBV6-5 to TRBJ2-7; 7 nucleotides match TRBD2. CDR3 length equals 15 residues. The germline gives CDR1 MNHEY, CDR2 SVGAGI. Trimming took 6 bases from V and 2 from J; bases not matched to a gene: 10. CDR3 coding DNA: TGTGCCAGCAGATCCTTCGGGGGGAGCACCTACGAGCAGTACTTC. Encoded protein: CASRSFGGSTYEQYF.

This chain connects TRBV11-2 to TRBJ2-1, with D possibly matching TRBD1 (6 bases). This CDR3 comprises 15 residues. V was shortened by 3 bases and J by 0 bases, with 9 bases between the two germline ends. Germline V lookup: CDR1 SGHAT, CDR2 FQNNGV. CDR3 in amino acids: CASSFGDISYNEQFF. CDR3 DNA: TGTGCCAGCAGCTTCGGGGACATCTCCTACAATGAGCAGTTCTTC.

The rearrangement uses TRBV27 and TRBJ2-5; D may match TRBD1 or TRBD2 (5 bases each). Germline V gene lookup returns CDR1 MNHEY and CDR2 SMNVEV (reference sequence). V was cut by 5 bases and J by 0 bases, with 16 bases left in between. The CDR3 totals 16 residues. In nucleotides, the CDR3 is TGTGCCAGCAGTATCCTCCGGGACGGAAACCAAGAGACCCAGTACTTC. Translating gives CASSILRDGNQETQYF.

The rearrangement joins TRBV2 to TRBJ2-4; no reliable D call. Looked up from germline, CDR1 is SNHLY and CDR2 is FYNNEI. The CDR3 covers 14 residues. V dropped 3 bases and J dropped 1 base, with 7 bases sitting between them. CDR3 sequence reads: CASSETWAKNIQYF. The CDR3 DNA reads TGTGCCAGCAGTGAGACGTGGGCCAAAAACATTCAGTACTTC.

V gene TRBV4-1 combines with J gene TRBJ2-7, with D unclear. Germline V CDR1 and CDR2: MGHRA, YSYEKL. The CDR3 runs to 14 residues. V was cut by 1 base and J by 2 bases, with 9 bases left in between. CDR3 residues: CASSQVGKPYEQYF. CDR3 DNA: TGCGCCAGCAGCCAAGTTGGGAAACCCTACGAGCAGTACTTC.

The chain uses TRBV18 and TRBJ1-3; D remains unclear. V was cut by 3 bases and J by 0 bases, with 18 bases left in between. Germline assignment: CDR1 KGHSH and CDR2 LQKENI. This CDR3 has 18 residues. The CDR3 sequence is CASSPFGGQFNSGNTIYF. The CDR3 nucleotides are TGTGCCAGCTCACCCTTCGGCGGCCAATTCAACTCTGGAAACACCATATATTTT.

The CDR3 sequence is CASSIPGLAGGTDTQYF. The CDR3, as DNA: TGTGCCAGTAGTATCCCGGGACTAGCGGGGGGCACAGATACGCAGTATTTT. The chain combines TRBV19 with TRBJ2-3, with TRBD2 matching over 14 bases. The CDR3 is made up of 17 amino acids. Per the germline V gene, CDR1 is LNHDA and CDR2 is SQIVND (reference sequence). The trim removed 3 bases at V and 1 base at J, leaving 3 bases unmatched.

This sequence joins TRBV12-5 and TRBJ2-6; the match to TRBD1 covers 10 bases. The germline gives CDR1 LGHNT, CDR2 FRNRAP. V shed 8 bases and J 0 bases; nucleotides not matched to a gene: 10. The CDR3 contains 18 residues. CDR3 bases: TGTGCTAGTTCGAGGGGGACAGGGGACTTCTCTGGGGCCAACGTCCTGACTTTC. This codes for CASSRGTGDFSGANVLTF. Together with reference TRBV12-5 and TRBJ2-6, the CDR3 gives the full variable domain: DARVTQTPRHKVTEMGQEVTMRCQPILGHNTVFWYRQTMMQGLELLAYFRNRAPLDDSGMPKDRFSAEMPDATLATLKIQPSEPRDSAVYFCASSRGTGDFSGANVLTFGAGSRLTVL.

The chain links TRBV19 to TRBJ2-1, with 8 positions matching TRBD2. V dropped 3 bases and J dropped 8; count of bases not matched to a gene: 9. The CDR3 is made up of 15 amino acids. CDR1 is LNHDA, CDR2 SQIVND, per germline (reference sequence). The CDR3 sequence is CASSMGGGPLDEQFF. The CDR3 nucleotides read TGTGCCAGTAGTATGGGCGGGGGGCCGCTCGATGAGCAGTTCTTC.

V usage is TRBV5-4 and J usage is TRBJ2-4, with TRBD1 as a possible D gene (6 bases). V lost 4 bases, J lost 7 bases, and 18 bases lay in between. The germline CDR1 and CDR2 sequences are SGHNT and YYREEE (reference sequence). This CDR3 has 15 residues. The CDR3 spells CASSTHYRERNIQYF. In nucleotides, the CDR3 is TGTGCCAGCAGCACCCACTACAGGGAAAGGAACATTCAGTACTTC.

This clone showed up just once. The J gene is TRBJ2-1, the V gene TRBV2; D uncertain. The CDR3 is 15 amino acids. Trimming removed 11 bases from V and 6 bases from J, with 23 bases in between. Germline CDR1 is SNHLY and CDR2 is FYNNEI. CDR3 region: CAGTDSANVRNEQFF. The CDR3 region has the DNA TGTGCCGGTACCGACTCGGCTAACGTACGCAATGAGCAGTTCTTC.